Listed here is a single T cell receptor beta chain. Its antigen remains unidentified. The data were obtained in a study of cytomegalovirus exposure and HLA in healthy donors. Whole-study findings and limits: The authors excluded some V segments, including TRBV6-2 and TRBV6-3, as indistinguishable.

The study ran its PCR with 60 Vbeta and 13 Jbeta primers. Produced via immunoSEQ multiplex PCR; TCRdb's table is partial and in-frame only. The sample has approximately 130,000 clones, about 75% seen once. Germline CDR1 is MNHNY and CDR2 is SVGAGI (reference sequence). The CDR3 is 12 amino acids. With 11 bases removed from V and 1 base from J, the gap between germline ends came to 9 bases. The TCR sequence derives from a woman in her thirties or forties in good health and CMV-seropositive. The V call is TRBV6-6, the J call TRBJ2-1; D may be TRBD2 (5 bases). The sequenced sample consisted of PBMCs. CDR3 loop: CAGGGSYNEQFF. CDR3 DNA: TGTGCCGGCGGAGGTTCCTACAATGAGCAGTTCTTC.